The 15 T cell receptor beta chains presented below share a single source sample, sequenced in a study of OX40 agonist ivuxolimab in advanced cancers. The data were produced by immunoSEQ multiplex PCR, yet TCRdb's version contains in-frame clones alone and is incomplete. The table lists 75,000 to 95,000 clones, about 91% of them singletons, with around 0.51% in the top ten. This material consisted of CD4+ or CD8+ T cells sorted from blood, taken in a trial of the OX40 agonist ivuxolimab. Every receptor here comes from an adult with an advanced solid tumor such as melanoma, head and neck, liver or kidney cancer.

The V call is TRBV5-1, the J call TRBJ1-3; D is possibly TRBD1 (6 bases). V was pared by 5 bases and J by 4 bases, with 16 bases between. Germline lookup yields CDR1 SGHRS and CDR2 YFSETQ. The CDR3 totals 15 residues. CDR3 sequence: CASRQGYEPGNTIYF. Here the CDR3 DNA reads TGCGCCAGCAGACAGGGTTACGAACCGGGAAACACCATATATTTT.

V gene TRBV11-2 combines with J gene TRBJ2-1; D remains ambiguous. V was cut by 1 base and J by 15 bases, with 13 bases left in between. Germline CDR1 and CDR2: SGHAT and FQNNGV. CDR3 length: 12 amino acids. DNA of the CDR3: TGTGCCAGCAGCTTAGGTAGTCTCCCCAGGTTCTTC. As protein: CASSLGSLPRFF.

The chain employs TRBV5-1 and TRBJ2-2; D could derive from TRBD1 or TRBD2 (6 bases each). The V and J ends lost 1 base and 4 bases respectively, with 11 bases between them. The germline CDR1 and CDR2 sequences are SGHRS and YFSETQ. The CDR3 is made up of 15 amino acids. The CDR3 DNA follows: TGCGCCAGCAGCTTGTCGGGGGCCGCCACCGGGGAGCTGTTTTTT. This codes for CASSLSGAATGELFF. Full variable domain (outside the CDR3, taken from reference TRBV5-1 and TRBJ2-2): KAGVTQTPRYLIKTRGQQVTLSCSPISGHRSVSWYQQTPGQGLQFLFEYFSETQRNKGNFPGRFSGRQFSNSRSEMNVSTLELGDSALYLCASSLSGAATGELFFGEGSRLTVL.

This chain joins TRBV6-1 and TRBJ1-1; 9 bases agree with TRBD1. The CDR3 is 13 residues long. Germline V gene sequence: CDR1 MNHNS, CDR2 SASEGT. V dropped 9 bases and J dropped 4; count of bases not matched to a gene: 6. CDR3 protein: CASRTGVATEAFF. The CDR3, as DNA: TGTGCCAGTAGGACAGGGGTTGCCACTGAAGCTTTCTTT.

The chain employs TRBV30 and TRBJ1-1; tentatively, D is TRBD1 (6 bases). The CDR3 has 14 residues. Germline V lookup: CDR1 GTSNPN, CDR2 SVGIG (reference sequence). The V gene lost 0 bases and the J gene lost 3 bases, with 11 bases spanning the gap. CDR3 loop: CAWSVPDSYTEAFF. CDR3 nucleotide sequence: TGTGCCTGGAGTGTACCGGACAGTTACACTGAAGCTTTCTTT. The full variable domain, completed using reference TRBV30 and TRBJ1-1, is SQTIHQWPATLVQPVGSPLSLECTVEGTSNPNLYWYRQAAGRGLQLLFYSVGIGQISSEVPQNLSASRPQDRQFILSSKKLLLSDSGFYLCAWSVPDSYTEAFFGQGTRLTVV.

The chain links TRBV15 to TRBJ1-5; 8 bases align to TRBD1. The germline V gene encodes CDR1 LNHNV and CDR2 YYDKDF (reference sequence). CDR3 length: 14 residues. V dropped 6 bases and J dropped 10; count of bases not matched to a gene: 11. CDR3 sequence: CATSLDRGPDPQHF. The CDR3 DNA reads as TGTGCCACCAGTCTAGACAGGGGCCCCGATCCCCAGCATTTT.

The V call is TRBV5-1, the J call TRBJ2-7, with TRBD1 identical over 7 bases. The germline gives CDR1 SGHRS, CDR2 YFSETQ. V lost 2 bases, J lost 6 bases, and 8 bases stayed unmatched. The CDR3 totals 14 residues. CDR3 DNA: TGCGCCAGCAGCTTAAAGGACAGGCCCCCCGAGCAGTACTTC. It codes for CASSLKDRPPEQYF.

This clone occurred once. The same CDR3 also results from other DNA sequences found in this sample. This sequence joins TRBV7-6 and TRBJ2-1; maybe TRBD2 (5 bases). This CDR3 region has 12 residues. Germline assignment: CDR1 SGHVS and CDR2 FNYEAQ. V gave up 2 bases and J gave up 10 bases, with 9 bases separating them. Here the CDR3 DNA reads TGTGCCAGCAGCTTAAGGCGAGGGGAGCAGTTCTTC. Translated: CASSLRRGEQFF.

V is TRBV15 and J is TRBJ2-5; D might be TRBD1 (6 bases). Trimming took off 5 bases at V and 5 bases at J, with 12 bases between the two ends. The CDR3 is made up of 13 amino acids. CDR1 is LNHNV and CDR2 is YYDKDF in the germline V gene (reference sequence). The CDR3 DNA reads TGTGCCACCAGCTCAGGGGATTGGGAGACCCAGTACTTC. Translating it yields CATSSGDWETQYF. Supplemented by reference TRBV15 and TRBJ2-5, the full variable domain reads DAMVIQNPRYQVTQFGKPVTLSCSQTLNHNVMYWYQQKSSQAPKLLFHYYDKDFNNEADTPDNFQSRRPNTSFCFLDIRSPGLGDTAMYLCATSSGDWETQYFGPGTRLLVL.

This clone was counted once. J is TRBJ1-2 and V is TRBV6-1; 9 positions agree with TRBD1. In germline, CDR1 is MNHNS, CDR2 SASEGT. Unmatched junction bases numbered 5, after V lost 2 bases and J lost 7 bases. The CDR3 is made up of 14 amino acids. The CDR3: CASSELQGAGGYTF. The CDR3 DNA is TGTGCCAGCAGTGAACTACAGGGGGCCGGTGGCTACACCTTC.

This clone was counted a single time. The chain is built from TRBV10-3 and TRBJ1-4; 8 positions match TRBD1. The ends lost 10 bases at V and 8 bases at J; junction bases unmatched: 9. CDR3 length: 13 residues. Germline values: CDR1 ENHRY, CDR2 SYGVKD. Here the CDR3 DNA reads TGTGCCACGAGACAGGGGTCGGTGGAAAAACTGTTTTTT. It codes for CATRQGSVEKLFF.

The chain employs TRBV18 and TRBJ2-7, with unresolved D. The CDR3 sequence is 16 residues long. Germline V gene sequence: CDR1 KGHSH, CDR2 LQKENI. V was cut by 2 bases and J by 0 bases, with 14 bases left in between. CDR3 region: CASSPLAGLSSYEQYF. CDR3 in DNA: TGTGCCAGCTCACCATTGGCAGGCCTCAGCTCCTACGAGCAGTACTTC.

The V call is TRBV30, the J call TRBJ1-1, with D maybe TRBD1 (5 bases). Deletions cut 0 bases from V and 1 base from J, with 6 bases between. This CDR3 is built from 13 residues. In germline, CDR1 is GTSNPN, CDR2 SVGIG (reference sequence). The chain's CDR3 is CAWSVQENTEAFF. In DNA, the CDR3 is TGTGCCTGGAGTGTACAGGAGAACACTGAAGCTTTCTTT.

The rearrangement joins TRBV19 to TRBJ2-7, with 7 bases that match TRBD1. Trimming at V came to 10 bases and at J to 5 bases, leaving 14 bases not matched to a gene. The CDR3 runs to 14 residues. CDR1 and CDR2 (germline): LNHDA, SQIVND (reference sequence). The CDR3 is CATSRGGKVHEQYF. The CDR3 DNA follows: TGTGCCACAAGCAGAGGGGGCAAAGTCCACGAGCAGTACTTC.

This clone was seen a single time. The chain carries TRBV5-4 and TRBJ1-3; D is possibly TRBD1 (6 bases). The V gene lost 0 bases and the J gene lost 2 bases, with 12 bases spanning the gap. From germline, CDR1 is SGHNT and CDR2 YYREEE (reference sequence). CDR3 length: 16 amino acids. The CDR3 spells CASSLELNRAGNTIYF. CDR3 bases: TGTGCCAGCAGCTTGGAGTTGAACAGGGCTGGAAACACCATATATTTT. The full variable domain, rest sourced from reference TRBV5-4 and TRBJ1-3, is ETGVTQSPTHLIKTRGQQVTLRCSSQSGHNTVSWYQQALGQGPQFIFQYYREEENGRGNFPPRFSGLQFPNYSSELNVNALELDDSALYLCASSLELNRAGNTIYFGEGSWLTVV.